A single TCR beta chain is shown here with its context. In the authors' methods: Reference gene primer amplification in the assay estimated nucleated cell counts. TCRdb keeps only in-frame clones here, not all; method: immunoSEQ multiplex PCR. That table gives V, J and clone size, and the DNA gave D and trimming. The repertoire includes roughly 380,000 clones, more than 75% of them detected once, and 2.5% to 3% sits in the top ten. The data were obtained in a study of blood T cell repertoires in COVID-19. Trimming removed 1 base from V and 1 base from J; junction bases left unmatched: 3. CDR3 length: 14 residues. Germline V CDR1 and CDR2: GTSNPN, SVGIG (reference sequence).

This TCR came from a woman aged 25 to 39 who had recovered from COVID-19. Input material: PBMCs or T cells enriched from blood (not recorded which). The gene calls are TRBV30 and TRBJ1-1, with TRBD1 identical over 7 bases. The CDR3 nucleotides read TGTGCCTGGAGTGAGCACAGGGGGAACACTGAAGCTTTCTTT. It yields the protein CAWSEHRGNTEAFF.